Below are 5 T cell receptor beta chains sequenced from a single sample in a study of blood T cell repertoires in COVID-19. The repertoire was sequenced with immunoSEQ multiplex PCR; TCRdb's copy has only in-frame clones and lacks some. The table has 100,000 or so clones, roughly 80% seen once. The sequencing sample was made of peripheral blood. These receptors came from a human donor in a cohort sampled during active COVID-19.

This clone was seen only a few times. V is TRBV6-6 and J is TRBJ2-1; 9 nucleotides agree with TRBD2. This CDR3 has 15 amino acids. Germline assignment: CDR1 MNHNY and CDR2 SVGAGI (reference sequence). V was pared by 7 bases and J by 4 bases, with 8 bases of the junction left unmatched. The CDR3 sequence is CASNPGAGGYNEQFF. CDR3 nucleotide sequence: TGTGCCAGCAACCCAGGCGCGGGAGGGTACAATGAGCAGTTCTTC.

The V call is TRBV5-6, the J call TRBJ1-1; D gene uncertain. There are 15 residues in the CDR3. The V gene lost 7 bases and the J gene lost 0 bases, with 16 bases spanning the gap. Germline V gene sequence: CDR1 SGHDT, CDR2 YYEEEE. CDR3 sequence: CASGLGALMNTEAFF. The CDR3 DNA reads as TGTGCCAGCGGCCTTGGAGCACTTATGAACACTGAAGCTTTCTTT.

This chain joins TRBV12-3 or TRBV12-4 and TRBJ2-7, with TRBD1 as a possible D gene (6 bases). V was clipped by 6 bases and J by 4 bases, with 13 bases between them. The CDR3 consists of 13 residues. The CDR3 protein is CASSPGQRYEQYF. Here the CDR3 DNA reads TGTGCCAGCAGCCCCGGACAGAGATACGAGCAGTACTTC.

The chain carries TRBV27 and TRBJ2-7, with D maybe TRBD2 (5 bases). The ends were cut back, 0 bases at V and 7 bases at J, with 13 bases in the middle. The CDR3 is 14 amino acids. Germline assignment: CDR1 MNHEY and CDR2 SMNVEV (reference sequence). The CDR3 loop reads CASSLSYEAGEQYF. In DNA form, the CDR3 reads TGTGCCAGCAGTTTATCGTACGAGGCGGGTGAGCAGTACTTC.

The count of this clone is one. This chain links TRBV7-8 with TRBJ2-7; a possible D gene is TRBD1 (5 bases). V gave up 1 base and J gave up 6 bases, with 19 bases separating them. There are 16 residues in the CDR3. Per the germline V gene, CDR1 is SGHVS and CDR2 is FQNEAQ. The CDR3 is CASSLGQYRKSGEQYF. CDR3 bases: TGTGCCAGCAGCTTAGGTCAGTACAGGAAATCTGGCGAGCAGTACTTC.